This T cell receptor beta chain derives from a study of identical twins' blood T cells. Whole-study findings and limits: Twins shared more top CDR3 clonotypes than unrelated donors did.

Worth noting for this clonotype: Antigen specificity is unknown.

This CDR3 contains 14 residues. Per the germline V gene, CDR1 is SGDLS and CDR2 is YYNGEE. V lost 0 bases and J 0 bases, leaving 6 bases between the germline ends. TCRdb recomputed calls from the 5' RACE reads with MiXCR, one row per CDR3 protein. This sample has around 380,000 distinct CDR3 sequences, with roughly 30% found just once. The chain carries TRBV9 and TRBJ2-5; no definite D call. What was sequenced was PBMCs. This TCR came from a woman aged 18-55 years in good health. CDR3 DNA: TGTGCCAGCAGCGTAGGAGGCTACCAAGAGACCCAGTACTTC. It yields the protein CASSVGGYQETQYF.